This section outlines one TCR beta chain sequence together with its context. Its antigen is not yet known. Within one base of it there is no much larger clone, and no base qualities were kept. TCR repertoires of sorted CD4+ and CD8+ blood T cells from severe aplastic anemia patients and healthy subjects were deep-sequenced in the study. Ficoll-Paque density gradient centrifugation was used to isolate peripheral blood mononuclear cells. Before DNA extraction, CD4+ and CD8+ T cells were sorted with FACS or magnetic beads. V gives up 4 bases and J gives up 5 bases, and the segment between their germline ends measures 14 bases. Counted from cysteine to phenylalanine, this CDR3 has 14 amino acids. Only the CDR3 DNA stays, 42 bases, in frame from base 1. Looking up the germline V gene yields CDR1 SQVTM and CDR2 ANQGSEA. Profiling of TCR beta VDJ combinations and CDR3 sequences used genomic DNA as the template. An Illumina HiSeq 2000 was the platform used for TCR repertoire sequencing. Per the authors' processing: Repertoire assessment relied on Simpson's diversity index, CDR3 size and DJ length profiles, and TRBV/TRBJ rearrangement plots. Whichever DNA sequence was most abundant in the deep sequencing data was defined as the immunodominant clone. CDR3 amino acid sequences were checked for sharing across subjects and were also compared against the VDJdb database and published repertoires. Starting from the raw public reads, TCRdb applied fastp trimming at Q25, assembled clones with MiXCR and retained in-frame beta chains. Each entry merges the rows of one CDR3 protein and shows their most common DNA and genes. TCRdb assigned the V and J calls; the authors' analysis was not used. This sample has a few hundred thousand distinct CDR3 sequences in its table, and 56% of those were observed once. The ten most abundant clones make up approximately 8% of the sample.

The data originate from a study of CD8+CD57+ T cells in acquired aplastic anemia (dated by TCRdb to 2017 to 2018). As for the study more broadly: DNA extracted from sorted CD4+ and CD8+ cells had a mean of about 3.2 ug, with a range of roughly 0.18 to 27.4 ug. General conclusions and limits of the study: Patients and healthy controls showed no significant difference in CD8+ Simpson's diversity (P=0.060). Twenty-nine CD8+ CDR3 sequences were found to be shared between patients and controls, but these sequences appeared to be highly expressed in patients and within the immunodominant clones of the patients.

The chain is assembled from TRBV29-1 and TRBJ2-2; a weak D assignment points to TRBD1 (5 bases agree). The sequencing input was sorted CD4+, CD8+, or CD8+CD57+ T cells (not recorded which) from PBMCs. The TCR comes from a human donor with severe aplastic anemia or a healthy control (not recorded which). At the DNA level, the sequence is TGCAGCGTTGTGATAGGGGCGGCGACCGGGGAGCTGTTTTTT. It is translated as CSVVIGAATGELFF.